This T cell receptor (beta chain) was recovered during a study of cytomegalovirus exposure and HLA in healthy donors (dated by TCRdb to about 2017). Turning to the overall study: An earlier analysis of under 600 of the donors reported roughly 270 Gb of sequence data and about 100 million unique TCR beta sequences from approximately 180 million T cells. An early release covering about 600 HLA-typed donors comprised roughly 300 gigabases of sequencing data and roughly 85 million unique TCR sequences. Of the approximately 400 genotyped donors, approximately 82% fell in the genetic ancestry cluster associated with self-reported Caucasian donors. The study was designed to test whether signatures of past pathogen exposure could be identified by cataloging public T cell receptors. The T cell repertoires of several hundred subjects were profiled by immunosequencing and related to cytomegalovirus serostatus. Along with the approximately 670-subject first cohort, a separate validation cohort of over 90 different subjects was used. High-throughput TCR immunosequencing, statistical association of individual TCRs with disease status, and machine learning were combined to predict cytomegalovirus infection status. In a later analysis, previously published TCR beta repertoires from about 670 donors were re-analyzed and high-resolution HLA genotyping was added so that TCR occurrence patterns could be studied. The later analysis used no new phenotypic data to find candidate immune exposures, relying instead on TCR beta sequences and their occurrence across donors. An earlier analysis of some 600 of the donors applied high-throughput TCR beta sequencing to assess whether each TCR beta V gene segment acted as functional or pseudogenic. Alongside the repertoire data, information on donor age, sex, ethnicity and CMV serostatus was compiled. Genome-wide SNP genotypes for about three fifths of the roughly 670 donors were used in a later genetic analysis, which treated that subset as a discovery cohort. All discovery cohort repertoires had been generated on a single sequencing platform. Both class I and class II loci were covered by HLA typing, at four-digit resolution. The number of typed donors differed by locus: about 620-630 for A, B, C, DRB1 and DQB1; approximately 530 for DQA1; 606 for DPA1; and some 450 for DPB1. Because of strong linkage in the cohort, five DR-DQ haplotypes were treated as single units for association and clustering. Across about 380 genotyped donors of the cohort, an average of about 250,000 unique TCR beta nucleotide sequences per donor were sequenced, and around 20% of those sequences were non-productive. Overall study results and their limits: When HLA alleles, especially DR and DQ, strongly co-occurred, TCR associations were difficult to assign to individual alleles. In a later analysis, HLA-associated TCR beta chains were found to be more clonally expanded and to have lower generation probabilities than equally common non-associated chains. Because HLA typing was missing for some donors at each locus, association tests included only the typed subset. According to a later analysis, TCR association rates differed among HLA loci, with DRB1 alleles showing the most associated TCRs and HLA-C alleles showing the fewest. Over 15 rarely observed V segments, including chromosome 9 orphons, were excluded from the earlier analysis of several hundred of the donors because counts were too low. A further reported finding was that TCR beta sequences accurately predicted the HLA-A and HLA-B alleles for most subjects in the first cohort. In vitro tests confirmed that a few of the cytomegalovirus-associated TCR beta chains recognize cytomegalovirus antigens. In the study, some 160 TCR beta chains were listed as associated with cytomegalovirus. The presence/absence analyses assumed that sequencing depth was roughly uniform across donors, and that assumption may not be true. At a false discovery rate of 0.05, a later analysis linked 16,951 TCR beta sequences to specific HLA alleles. A later analysis found that most CMV-associated TCR beta chains appeared HLA-restricted, with HLA associations seemingly driven largely by CMV exposure. According to a later genetic analysis, donors in an Asian-associated ancestry cluster had fewer N-insertions in productive TCRs than the approximately 650-donor mean. CMV serostatus was the only immune exposure information available for the cohort. Most TCR sequences were seen in very few donors, while some public TCRs were found in many individuals. It was suggested by the authors that the approach could potentially be generalized to other disease states and immunological phenotypes. Linkage disequilibrium might explain the correlated functional status among segregating V segments, but an unknown experimental factor could not be ruled out. This cohort had only TCR beta chains sequenced, and the lack of alpha or paired-chain data limited which features could be detected. Some IMGT-functional V segments, including TRBV6-2 and TRBV6-3, could not be distinguished by the 87-base-pair reads and were therefore excluded. A cluster of highly shared sequence variants was judged likely to be a technical artifact of the sequencing pipeline. V-gene and J-gene trimming of TCR beta chains was associated with a missense DCLRE1C variant in a later genetic analysis, and the association was replicated in an independent cohort. Broadly in line with IMGT annotations, most TCR beta V segments showed up in productive rearrangements about 87% or about 30% of the time in an earlier analysis of approximately 640 of the donors. In a later analysis, several top co-occurrence clusters were reported to appear linked to parvovirus B19, influenza, CMV and Epstein-Barr virus. Cytomegalovirus status was reported to be diagnosed by the classifier with high specificity and sensitivity in both the original and validation cohorts.

Library preparation employed the immunoSEQ multiplex PCR assay. The multiplex PCR relied on a mix of 60 forward primers for TCR Vbeta segments and 13 reverse primers for TCR Jbeta segments. The CDR3 region of rearranged TCR beta genes was amplified from genomic DNA with a multiplex PCR assay. Amplified TCR beta libraries were sequenced as 87-base-pair reads on the Illumina HiSeq System. From the authors' description of their analysis: Across the 670 or so repertoires, a later analysis counted tens of millions of unique TCR beta chains, about 10 million of which were shared by at least two donors. Raw reads were error-corrected and collapsed into unique sequences with a nearest-neighbor algorithm that merged closely related sequences to remove PCR and sequencing errors. CDR3 sequences were aligned to IMGT reference sequences to assign V, D and J gene segments. For a sequence to be retained, a match of at least six nucleotides to both a V gene segment and a J gene segment was required. A rearrangement was called productive if the CDR3 had no stop codons and remained in frame with V and J, and every other rearrangement was called non-productive. Following IMGT convention, CDR3 was defined as the stretch from the second conserved V-encoded cysteine up to the conserved J-encoded phenylalanine. The earlier analysis of some 540 of the donors excluded any sequence lacking an unambiguous match to a single V gene segment. An earlier analysis of fewer than 750 of the donors called V segments functional above 56.7% productive rearrangements and segregating when the between-donor standard deviation exceeded 5%. A statistical classification framework was developed to diagnose cytomegalovirus status using the catalog of TCR beta chain sequences. V and J gene assignment, in a later analysis, came from comparing TCR nucleotide sequences with IMGT/GENE-DB human TR gene sequences. The TCRdist pipeline was used in a later analysis to assign CDR3 sequences and most-parsimonious VDJ recombination scenarios. In a later analysis, each TCR beta chain was defined by its CDR3 amino acid sequence together with its V-gene family, and reads without a unique V-gene family were excluded. A later analysis removed 550 to 650 highly shared, low-generation-probability nucleotide sequences to deal with suspected cross-contamination and a sequencing artifact. In a later analysis, a clonal expansion index was calculated for each public chain from normalized within-repertoire ranks of inferred template counts. In a later analysis, generation probabilities were computed using a VDJ recombination model fitted to out-of-frame rearrangements, and the results were checked against IGoR. In a later analysis, hypergeometric tests were used to score TCR-TCR, TCR-HLA and TCR-CMV co-occurrence, with a repertoire-size bias correction applied to TCR pairs. In a later analysis, false discovery rates were estimated by permuting HLA or CMV assignments 20 times. In a later analysis, co-occurring TCRs were grouped using DBSCAN, with TCRdist sequence similarity added in when clustering inside HLA-allele-positive subsets. For co-occurrence clustering, repertoires with fewer than 30,000 or more than 120,000 public chains were excluded, along with five repertoires with anomalous nucleotide sharing. TCRdb provides this immuneACCESS table in a form limited to in-frame rearrangements. Some clones are lacking; in checked studies, under half of them reflect an unresolved V gene, and why the rest are absent is not known. V and J calls and clone size follow that table, whereas D and trimming were derived from the DNA. The sample includes 150,000 to 180,000 clones, with over 65% observed a single time. The ten largest clones represent 4% of the sample.

In total, 630 or so healthy bone marrow donors made up the cohort. At the time of sampling, all cohort members were nominally healthy, though unrecorded immune exposures were likely present. The donor tested CMV seronegative and was one of the 352 seronegative cohort members. Each donor provided a peripheral blood sample, and peripheral blood mononuclear cells were used for TCR beta sequencing. The Qiagen DNeasy Blood Extraction Kit was used to extract genomic DNA from the blood cell samples. With regard to this clone: Its antigen has not been determined. There are no base qualities to consult, and no much larger clone falls within one base.

Via the germline V gene (reference sequence), CDR1 is SEHNR and CDR2 FQNEAQ. Measured from the cysteine to the phenylalanine, the CDR3 is 12 residues long. Left in the record is the CDR3 DNA by itself, 36 bases read in frame from the first base. V sheds 6 bases and J sheds 3 bases, leaving 6 bases between their ends. The sequence was obtained from a woman aged 35 to 49 in good health and CMV-seronegative. Specimen: PBMCs. The sequence links TRBV7-9 to TRBJ1-3, with the D gene not confidently named. The nucleotide sequence is given as TGTGCCAGCAGTCCCGGTGGAAACACCATATATTTT. Protein translation: CASSPGGNTIYF.